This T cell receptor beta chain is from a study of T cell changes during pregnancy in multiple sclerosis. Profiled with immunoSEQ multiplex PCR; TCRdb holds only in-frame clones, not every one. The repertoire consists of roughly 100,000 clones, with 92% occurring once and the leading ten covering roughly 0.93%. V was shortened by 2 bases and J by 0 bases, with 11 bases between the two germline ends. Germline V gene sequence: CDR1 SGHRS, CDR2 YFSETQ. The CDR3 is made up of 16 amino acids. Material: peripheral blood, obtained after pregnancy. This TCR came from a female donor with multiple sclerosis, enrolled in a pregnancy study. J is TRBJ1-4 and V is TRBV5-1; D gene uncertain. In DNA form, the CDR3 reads TGCGCCAGCAGCTTAGAGGGCACAGCAACTAATGAAAAACTGTTTTTT. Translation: CASSLEGTATNEKLFF.